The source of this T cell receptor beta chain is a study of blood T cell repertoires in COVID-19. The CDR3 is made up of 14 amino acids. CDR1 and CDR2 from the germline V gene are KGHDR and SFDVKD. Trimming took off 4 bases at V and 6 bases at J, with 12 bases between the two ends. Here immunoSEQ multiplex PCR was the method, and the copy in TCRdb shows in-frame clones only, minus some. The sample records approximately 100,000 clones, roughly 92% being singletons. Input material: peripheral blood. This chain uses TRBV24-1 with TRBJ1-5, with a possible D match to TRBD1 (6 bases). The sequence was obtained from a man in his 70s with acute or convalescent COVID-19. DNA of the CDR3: TGTGCCACCAGTGAACCAGGGGACGGTCAGCCCCAGCATTTT. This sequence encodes CATSEPGDGQPQHF.